The 18 T cell receptor beta chains below come from one sample, sequenced in a study of T cells in Graves' hyperthyroidism and ophthalmopathy. TCR beta CDR3 regions were amplified from RNA transcripts. The primer set for the first-round RT-PCR of the TCR CDR3 was HTBI. TCRdb re-called the multiplex PCR reads with MiXCR, one entry per CDR3 protein. The sample includes around 340,000 distinct CDR3 sequences, 15% to 20% seen only once; the top ten take under 55%. Sequenced sample: blood. The receptor source for this set is a woman in her forties or fifties with Graves' hyperthyroidism.

The table lists this clonotype with a few counts. The chain recombines TRBV10-1 with TRBJ2-5; D ambiguous. Per the germline V gene, CDR1 is WNHNN and CDR2 is SYGVQD (reference sequence). V gave up 3 bases and J gave up 4 bases, with 12 bases separating them. This CDR3 contains 14 residues. This chain's CDR3 is CASSDFGFGETQYF. The DNA for the CDR3 is TGCGCCAGCAGTGATTTTGGGTTTGGAGAGACCCAGTACTTC.

The sample holds a few counts of this clonotype. The V gene is TRBV10-2, the J gene TRBJ1-1; D uncertain. Trimming took 3 bases from V and 1 from J, leaving 9 bases between them. CDR3 length: 14 residues. Germline V gene sequence: CDR1 WSHSY, CDR2 SAAADI. In DNA, the CDR3 is TGCGCCAGCAGTGACGAGGCGGCGAACACTGAAGCTTTCTTT. It is translated as CASSDEAANTEAFF.

This clonotype turned up a few times. The J gene is TRBJ2-3, the V gene TRBV27; a weak D match, TRBD2 (6 bases). V gave up 0 bases and J gave up 6 bases, with 13 bases separating them. The CDR3 has 15 amino acids. CDR1 and CDR2 from the germline V gene are MNHEY and SMNVEV (reference sequence). CDR3 protein: CASSLSGRREDTQYF. Written as DNA, the CDR3 is TGTGCCAGCAGTTTATCGGGGCGTCGGGAGGATACGCAGTATTTT.

The chain links TRBV24-1 to TRBJ2-7; unclear D gene. The CDR3 runs 11 residues. Germline loops: CDR1 KGHDR, CDR2 SFDVKD. V gave up 0 bases and J gave up 4 bases, with 0 bases separating them. Here the CDR3 DNA reads TGTGCCACCAGTGATTTGTACGAGCAGTACTTC. Translating gives CATSDLYEQYF.

The J gene is TRBJ1-4, the V gene TRBV6-2 or TRBV6-3, with TRBD1 identical over 7 bases. The germline V gene encodes CDR1 MNHEY and CDR2 SVGEGT. This CDR3 region has 15 residues. V shed 0 bases and J 6 bases; nucleotides not matched to a gene: 4. The CDR3 loop is CASSYSGTADEKLFF. CDR3 nucleotides: TGTGCCAGCAGTTACTCAGGGACAGCAGATGAAAAACTGTTTTTT.

This clonotype occurred many times. The chain carries TRBV6-1 and TRBJ2-5; D unresolved. This CDR3 has 14 amino acids. V was cut by 1 base and J by 5 bases, with 11 bases left in between. Germline CDR1 and CDR2: MNHNS and SASEGT. CDR3 nucleotide sequence: TGTGCCAGCAGTGAAGGGGGAACAAGGGAGACCCAGTACTTC. Protein sequence: CASSEGGTRETQYF.

This sequence joins TRBV2 and TRBJ2-2, with D unclear. Germline loops: CDR1 SNHLY, CDR2 FYNNEI. V lost 11 bases, J lost 2 bases, and 12 bases lay in between. CDR3 size: 13 residues. Written as DNA, the CDR3 is TGTGCCGGTTCTCCACTAAACACCGGGGAGCTGTTTTTT. It translates to CAGSPLNTGELFF.

This clonotype was recorded at least ten times. The rearrangement uses TRBV28 and TRBJ2-3, with 11 bases identical to TRBD2. Trimming removed 2 bases from V and 5 bases from J; junction bases left unmatched: 21. The CDR3 sequence is 21 residues long. Germline CDR1 MDHEN, CDR2 SYDVKM. This CDR3 is CASSLPPEVIAGGREEDTQYF. Written as DNA, the CDR3 is TGTGCCAGCAGTTTACCCCCAGAAGTCATAGCGGGAGGGCGAGAGGAAGATACGCAGTATTTT.

This clonotype occurred a few times. The chain carries TRBV6-1 and TRBJ2-7, with D possibly TRBD1 on 6 matching bases. V was trimmed by 5 bases and J by 3 bases, leaving 11 bases between them. The CDR3 runs to 13 residues. Germline V lookup: CDR1 MNHNS, CDR2 SASEGT. CDR3 in amino acids: CASSPGQHYEQYV. DNA for the CDR3: TGTGCCAGCAGTCCCGGACAGCACTACGAGCAGTACGTC.

This clonotype was detected many times. The chain links TRBV11-2 to TRBJ1-1; D is possibly TRBD1 (5 bases). Germline CDR1 reads SGHAT; CDR2 reads FQNNGV. The CDR3 is made up of 15 amino acids. V was trimmed by 4 bases and J by 6 bases, leaving 18 bases between them. Here the CDR3 reads CASSSRAAGQAEAFF. The CDR3 DNA follows: TGTGCCAGCAGCTCCCGGGCGGCAGGGCAGGCTGAAGCTTTCTTT.

The chain has TRBV6-2 or TRBV6-3 and TRBJ1-1; no definite D call. The CDR3 contains 11 residues. The V gene's germline CDR1 is MNHEY and CDR2 SVGEGT. Trimming removed 8 bases from V and 7 bases from J, with 11 bases in between. The CDR3 sequence is CASVRRVEAFF. In DNA, the CDR3 is TGTGCCAGCGTACGGAGGGTTGAAGCTTTCTTT.

In regard to this clonotype: This sequence may be a read error, since a much larger clone differs from it by one base. This chain connects TRBV20-1 to TRBJ2-5; no clear D gene. The V gene lost 6 bases and the J gene lost 1 base, with 12 bases spanning the gap. The CDR3 totals 13 residues. Germline-derived CDR1 and CDR2 are DFQATT and SNEGSKA (reference sequence). CDR3 DNA: TGCAGTGCGCCTCCACGGCTCCAAGAGACCCAGTACTTC. This sequence encodes CSAPPRLQETQYF.

This chain links TRBV5-1 with TRBJ2-1; weak D call: TRBD2 (6 bases). The germline gives CDR1 SGHRS, CDR2 YFSETQ. V was trimmed by 3 bases and J by 4 bases, leaving 11 bases between them. This CDR3 spans 14 amino acids. CDR3 nucleotide sequence: TGCGCCAGCAGCTCCGGGGGTCTATACAATGAGCAGTTCTTC. It codes for CASSSGGLYNEQFF.

Only a few counts were recorded for this clonotype. This chain uses TRBV7-9 with TRBJ2-5, with a tentative D call TRBD2 (6 bases). Germline loops: CDR1 SEHNR, CDR2 FQNEAQ (reference sequence). V dropped 5 bases and J dropped 5 bases, with 12 bases sitting between them. The CDR3 is made up of 13 amino acids. CDR3 nucleotides: TGTGCCAGCAGCAGAAGCCTAGCGGAGACCCAGTACTTC. It translates to CASSRSLAETQYF.

This clonotype was detected many times. The chain joins TRBV13 to TRBJ2-7; 8 nucleotides match TRBD1. The ends lost 4 bases at V and 0 bases at J; junction bases unmatched: 2. In germline, CDR1 is PRHDT, CDR2 FYEKMQ (reference sequence). The CDR3 has 14 amino acids. The CDR3 nucleotides read TGTGCCAGCAGCTCCGGACAGGGCTCCTACGAGCAGTACTTC. As protein: CASSSGQGSYEQYF.

The chain links TRBV7-3 to TRBJ1-1, with D hard to call. CDR1 is SGHTA and CDR2 is FQGTGA in the germline V gene. V was clipped by 4 bases and J by 4 bases, with 13 bases between them. This CDR3 region has 14 residues. CDR3 protein: CASSSDPVGTEAFF. CDR3 coding DNA: TGTGCCAGCAGCTCAGACCCGGTCGGCACTGAAGCTTTCTTT.

Ten or more counts support this clonotype. The chain has TRBV2 and TRBJ2-1, with D possibly TRBD2 on 5 matching bases. Germline V gene sequence: CDR1 SNHLY, CDR2 FYNNEI. This CDR3 is built from 14 residues. V shed 4 bases and J shed 8 bases, with 15 bases lying between them. The CDR3 sequence is CASSAGLPSDEQFF. For the CDR3, the DNA is TGTGCCAGCAGTGCTGGACTTCCGAGCGATGAGCAGTTCTTC.

Many counts were recorded for this clonotype. The V call is TRBV2, the J call TRBJ2-1, with 12 nucleotides matching TRBD1. The CDR3 extends over 15 amino acids. Germline CDR1 reads SNHLY; CDR2 reads FYNNEI. V trimming: 6 bases; J trimming: 11 bases; junction bases outside the gene matches: 11. The CDR3 DNA reads TGTGCCAGCAGCGACCTCGGGACAGGGGGCAGAAAGCAGTTCTTC. Protein: CASSDLGTGGRKQFF.